Listed below are T cell receptor beta chains from one sample, sequenced in a study of blood T cell repertoires in COVID-19. Assay: immunoSEQ multiplex PCR; the TCRdb copy retains only in-frame clones and omits some. The table shows about 170,000 clones, with 86% occurring only once. The source material was peripheral blood. Source of these receptors: an older woman with COVID-19, enrolled during active disease. Each CDR3 is given with its conserved first and last residue. Fields, in order: V gene, D gene, J gene, CDR3 length, CDR3 protein. D genes are given only for firm matches.

TRBV9	-	TRBJ1-4	15	CASSAGTATNEKLFF
TRBV9	-	TRBJ2-7	13	CASSVGLRYEQYF
TRBV11-3	TRBD2	TRBJ2-3	17	CASSLFGLAGASDTQYF
TRBV29-1	-	TRBJ1-1	15	CSVEERSQIGTEAFF
TRBV7-9	TRBD1	TRBJ1-6	15	CASSEVTTGTSPLHF
TRBV2	TRBD2	TRBJ2-7	14	CASSPGLGSYEQYF
TRBV2	TRBD1	TRBJ1-1	14	CASRRDRGNTEAFF
TRBV7-2	TRBD1	TRBJ1-2	15	CASSRQGQTNYGYTF
TRBV2	-	TRBJ1-2	13	CASSLGGAAGYTF
TRBV6-1	TRBD2	TRBJ2-3	16	CASSERAGAVTDTQYF
TRBV11-3	TRBD1	TRBJ1-2	15	CASSFPGTGLGGYTF
TRBV5-5	-	TRBJ1-1	14	CASSLGTVNTEAFF
TRBV30	-	TRBJ1-6	13	CAWIGTQNSPLHF
TRBV30	TRBD2	TRBJ2-1	17	CAWSGVRTSRSYNEQFF
TRBV7-8	-	TRBJ2-5	16	CASSYVRWQGQETQYF
TRBV24-1	-	TRBJ1-4	13	CATRGAANEKLFF
TRBV24-1	TRBD1	TRBJ2-7	15	CATSEGDSSTYEQYF
TRBV12-3/TRBV12-4	-	TRBJ2-3	12	CASSRTGDTQYF
TRBV28	-	TRBJ2-7	11	CASSLTYEQYF
TRBV7-8	TRBD2	TRBJ2-5	13	CATKGLGLETQYF
TRBV6-2/TRBV6-3	-	TRBJ1-5	13	CASSYYDTQPQHF
TRBV4-3	-	TRBJ1-1	16	CASSQDVKGVNTEAFF
TRBV29-1	TRBD1	TRBJ1-1	16	CSVPGRDRGGSGEAFF
TRBV5-1	TRBD1	TRBJ1-1	18	CASSLRTGQGTLNTEAFF
TRBV30	-	TRBJ2-7	12	CAADYLNYEQYF
TRBV6-4	TRBD2	TRBJ2-2	15	CASSVTSGITGELFF
TRBV9	TRBD1	TRBJ1-2	16	CASSVGAGTALYGYTF
TRBV5-6	TRBD1	TRBJ2-6	16	CASSFPGGSGANVLTF
TRBV5-1	-	TRBJ2-5	15	CASNRLTGLQETQYF
TRBV7-2	-	TRBJ2-2	15	CASSLYIANTGELFF
TRBV27	-	TRBJ2-2	16	CASRGGGRVNTGELFF
TRBV11-2	-	TRBJ2-5	14	CASSSRTVWETQYF
TRBV12-5	-	TRBJ2-2	17	CASGIPLQGYYTGELFF
TRBV6-5	-	TRBJ2-3	16	CASSYGSSVGTDTQYF
TRBV25-1	-	TRBJ2-7	16	CASSESGRGVSYEQYF
TRBV9	TRBD1	TRBJ2-7	14	CASSVGQGPYEQYF
TRBV30	TRBD1	TRBJ1-5	14	CAWSDQGGNQPQHF
TRBV19	TRBD2	TRBJ2-1	16	CASSIASGSYHNEQFF
TRBV5-1	TRBD1	TRBJ2-1	16	CASSYVGGGRRNEQFF
TRBV9	TRBD2	TRBJ2-1	15	CASSAASRGDNEQFF
TRBV6-5	TRBD1	TRBJ2-7	14	CASTRQGPSYEQYF
TRBV2	-	TRBJ1-5	14	CASSEVYSNQPQHF
TRBV28	TRBD1	TRBJ1-2	16	CASSDMDRPLDYGYTF
TRBV30	-	TRBJ1-2	14	CAWSVNREIYGYTF
TRBV6-5	TRBD1	TRBJ2-7	15	CASSKTGQISYEQYF
TRBV27	TRBD2	TRBJ2-7	15	CASSFRREGPYEQYF
TRBV6-6	-	TRBJ1-4	16	CASNRLRGGGDEKLFF
TRBV5-8	-	TRBJ1-2	13	CASSLVEGYGYTF
TRBV19	TRBD1	TRBJ1-3	15	CASRFTGGTGNTIYF
TRBV6-2/TRBV6-3	-	TRBJ2-2	16	CASSYWRAIGTGELFF
TRBV9	-	TRBJ1-4	12	CASSVPGEKLFF
TRBV4-3	-	TRBJ2-2	16	CASSQVARVGTGELFF
TRBV28	TRBD1	TRBJ2-3	15	CASSSGDSSTDTQYF
TRBV11-2	TRBD1	TRBJ2-1	16	CASSSSPGQAYNEQFF
TRBV4-2	TRBD1	TRBJ1-6	15	CASSQDNRGFSPLHF
TRBV5-5	TRBD2	TRBJ2-2	15	CASSLLAGFTGELFF
TRBV23-1	-	TRBJ1-1	13	CASSQSDRGRAFF